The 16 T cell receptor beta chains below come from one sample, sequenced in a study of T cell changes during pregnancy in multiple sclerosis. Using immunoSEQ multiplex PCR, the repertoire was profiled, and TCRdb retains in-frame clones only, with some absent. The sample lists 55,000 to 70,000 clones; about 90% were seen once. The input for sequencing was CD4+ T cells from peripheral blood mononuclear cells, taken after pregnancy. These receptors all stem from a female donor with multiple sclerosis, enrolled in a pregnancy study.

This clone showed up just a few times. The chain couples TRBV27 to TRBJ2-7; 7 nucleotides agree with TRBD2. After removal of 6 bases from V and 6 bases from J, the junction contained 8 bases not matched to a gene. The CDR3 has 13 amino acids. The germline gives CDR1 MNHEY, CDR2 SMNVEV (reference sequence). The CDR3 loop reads CASRWGEGSEQYF. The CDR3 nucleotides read TGTGCCAGCAGGTGGGGGGAGGGCAGCGAGCAGTACTTC.

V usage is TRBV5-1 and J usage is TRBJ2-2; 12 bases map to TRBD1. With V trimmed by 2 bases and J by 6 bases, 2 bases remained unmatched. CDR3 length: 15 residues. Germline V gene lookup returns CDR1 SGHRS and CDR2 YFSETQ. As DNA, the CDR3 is TGCGCCAGCAGCTTCGGGACAGGGGGCCCCGGGGAGCTGTTTTTT. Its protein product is CASSFGTGGPGELFF.

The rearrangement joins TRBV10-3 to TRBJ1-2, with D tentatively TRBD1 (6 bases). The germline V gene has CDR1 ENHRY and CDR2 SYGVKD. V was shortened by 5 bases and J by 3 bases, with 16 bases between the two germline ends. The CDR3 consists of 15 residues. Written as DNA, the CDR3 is TGTGCCATCAGTCCCGGACAGAACCTATACTATGGCTACACCTTC. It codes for CAISPGQNLYYGYTF.

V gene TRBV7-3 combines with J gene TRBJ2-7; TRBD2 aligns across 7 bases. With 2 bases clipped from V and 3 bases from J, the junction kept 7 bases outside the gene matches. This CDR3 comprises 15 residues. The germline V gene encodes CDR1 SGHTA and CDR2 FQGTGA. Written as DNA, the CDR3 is TGTGCCAGCAGCTTAGCGGCTAGCGGCCTCTACGAGCAGTACTTC. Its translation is CASSLAASGLYEQYF. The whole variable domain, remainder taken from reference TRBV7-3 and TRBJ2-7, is GAGVSQTPSNKVTEKGKYVELRCDPISGHTALYWYRQSLGQGPEFLIYFQGTGAADDSGLPNDRFFAVRPEGSVSTLKIQRTERGDSAVYLCASSLAASGLYEQYFGPGTRLTVT.

CDR3 DNA: TGTGCCAGCAGCTTGGCTTTTGGACAGGGAACAGATACGCAGTATTTT. Translated: CASSLAFGQGTDTQYF. The chain combines TRBV5-6 with TRBJ2-3; 8 bases map to TRBD1. Germline-derived CDR1 and CDR2 are SGHDT and YYEEEE. The CDR3 runs 16 residues. V lost 0 bases to trimming and J lost 3 bases; unmatched junction nucleotides: 6.

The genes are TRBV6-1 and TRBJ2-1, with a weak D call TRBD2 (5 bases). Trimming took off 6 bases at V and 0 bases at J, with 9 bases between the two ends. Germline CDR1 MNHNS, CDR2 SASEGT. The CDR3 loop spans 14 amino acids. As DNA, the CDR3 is TGTGCCAGCAGCCCTGGGAGCTCCTACAATGAGCAGTTCTTC. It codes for CASSPGSSYNEQFF.

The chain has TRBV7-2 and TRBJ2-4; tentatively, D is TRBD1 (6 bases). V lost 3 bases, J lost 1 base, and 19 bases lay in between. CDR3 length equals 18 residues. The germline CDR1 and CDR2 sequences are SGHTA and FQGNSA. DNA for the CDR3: TGTGCCAGCAGCTTGAATTCAGGGGCGATCGGGGCCAAAAACATTCAGTACTTC. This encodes CASSLNSGAIGAKNIQYF.

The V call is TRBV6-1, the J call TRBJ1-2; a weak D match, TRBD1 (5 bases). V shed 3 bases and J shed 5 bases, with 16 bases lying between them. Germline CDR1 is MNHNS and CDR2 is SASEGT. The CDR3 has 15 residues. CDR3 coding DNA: TGTGCCAGCAGTGATGCAGGGCCCAGAACATATGGCTACACCTTC. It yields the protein CASSDAGPRTYGYTF.

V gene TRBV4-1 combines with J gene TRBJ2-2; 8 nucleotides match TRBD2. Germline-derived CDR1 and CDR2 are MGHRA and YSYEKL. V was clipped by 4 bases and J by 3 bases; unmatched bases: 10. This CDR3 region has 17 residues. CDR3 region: CASSRIKGLDYTGELFF. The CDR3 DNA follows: TGCGCCAGCAGCCGGATAAAGGGACTAGACTACACCGGGGAGCTGTTTTTT.

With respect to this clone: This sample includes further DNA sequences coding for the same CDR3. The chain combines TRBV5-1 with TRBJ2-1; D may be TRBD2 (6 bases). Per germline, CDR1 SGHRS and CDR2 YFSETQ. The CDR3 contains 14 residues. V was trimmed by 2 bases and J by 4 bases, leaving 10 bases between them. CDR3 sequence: CASSLSGVYNEQFF. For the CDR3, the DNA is TGCGCCAGCAGCTTATCGGGAGTTTACAATGAGCAGTTCTTC.

DNA of the CDR3: TGTGCCAGCAGCTTAGGCGGGGGGTTTTATGACTATGGCTACACCTTC. Amino acids: CASSLGGGFYDYGYTF. The chain joins TRBV7-9 to TRBJ1-2, with D possibly matching TRBD1 (5 bases). CDR1 is SEHNR, CDR2 FQNEAQ, per germline (reference sequence). Trimming stripped 1 base from V and 3 bases from J, with 15 bases between. This CDR3 comprises 16 residues.

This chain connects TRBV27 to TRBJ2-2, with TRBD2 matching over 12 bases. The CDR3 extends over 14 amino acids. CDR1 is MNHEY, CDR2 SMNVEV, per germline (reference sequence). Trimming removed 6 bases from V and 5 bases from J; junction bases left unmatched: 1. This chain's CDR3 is CASSGLAGTGELFF. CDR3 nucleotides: TGTGCCAGCAGCGGACTAGCGGGAACCGGGGAGCTGTTTTTT.

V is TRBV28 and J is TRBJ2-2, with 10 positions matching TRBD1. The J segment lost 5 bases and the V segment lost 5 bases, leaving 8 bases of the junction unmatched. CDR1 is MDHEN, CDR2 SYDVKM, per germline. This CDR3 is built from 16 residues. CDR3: CASSQPGQGLTGELFF. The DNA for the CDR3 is TGTGCCAGCAGTCAACCGGGACAGGGGTTGACCGGGGAGCTGTTTTTT.

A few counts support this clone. For the CDR3, the DNA is TGTGCCAGCAGCCAGAGCGGGGCGAACACCGGGGAGCTGTTTTTT. Translating it yields CASSQSGANTGELFF. The chain couples TRBV9 to TRBJ2-2; 7 bases match TRBD2. The germline V gene has CDR1 SGDLS and CDR2 YYNGEE. The J segment lost 0 bases and the V segment lost 4 bases, leaving 3 bases of the junction unmatched. This CDR3 spans 15 amino acids.

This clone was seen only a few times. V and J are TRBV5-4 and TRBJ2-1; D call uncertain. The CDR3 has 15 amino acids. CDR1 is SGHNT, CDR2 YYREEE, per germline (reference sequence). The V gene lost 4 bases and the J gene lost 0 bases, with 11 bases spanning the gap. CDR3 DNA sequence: TGTGCCAGCAGCCCGACTGAATTCTCCTACAATGAGCAGTTCTTC. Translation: CASSPTEFSYNEQFF.

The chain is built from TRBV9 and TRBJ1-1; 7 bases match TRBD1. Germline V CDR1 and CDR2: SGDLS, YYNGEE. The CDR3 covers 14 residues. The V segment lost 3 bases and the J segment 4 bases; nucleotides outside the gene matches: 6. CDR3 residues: CASSATGEATEAFF. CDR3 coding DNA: TGTGCCAGCAGCGCTACAGGGGAGGCCACTGAAGCTTTCTTT.